The 29 T cell receptor beta chains presented below share a single source sample, sequenced in a study. TCRdb re-derived calls from the 5' RACE reads in MiXCR, one entry per CDR3 protein. The table lists about 54,000 distinct CDR3 sequences, 17% of them singletons. The sequencing input was naive CD4+ T cells sorted from blood. As for subset: naive CD4+ T cells, CD4+CD45RA+CD25-. These receptors all stem from a female donor with breast cancer.

This chain connects TRBV24-1 to TRBJ2-3; D call uncertain. Per the germline V gene, CDR1 is KGHDR and CDR2 is SFDVKD. This CDR3 has 13 residues. V dropped 4 bases and J dropped 2 bases, with 6 bases sitting between them. The DNA of the CDR3 is TGTGCCACCAGTGACCTTACCACAGATACGCAGTATTTT. It codes for CATSDLTTDTQYF.

Only a few counts were recorded for this clonotype. The chain joins TRBV10-3 to TRBJ1-6, with no clear D. This CDR3 comprises 12 residues. Germline V gene lookup returns CDR1 ENHRY and CDR2 SYGVKD. V gave up 7 bases and J gave up 11 bases, with 12 bases separating them. Here the CDR3 reads CAIKGRDPPLHF. The DNA for the CDR3 is TGTGCCATCAAAGGACGGGATCCACCCCTCCACTTT.

This clonotype was picked up a small number of times. The V and J genes are TRBV12-3 or TRBV12-4 and TRBJ1-1; possible D gene TRBD1, 6 bases. The CDR3 is made up of 14 amino acids. V shed 7 bases and J shed 1 base, with 13 bases lying between them. CDR3: CASTNRAGNTEAFF. CDR3 nucleotides: TGTGCCAGCACCAACAGGGCGGGGAACACTGAAGCTTTCTTT.

V usage is TRBV20-1 and J usage is TRBJ2-5; 10 bases map to TRBD2. The CDR3 has 15 amino acids. Germline loops: CDR1 DFQATT, CDR2 SNEGSKA (reference sequence). J lost 2 bases, V lost 0 bases, and 3 bases had no gene match. CDR3 coding DNA: TGCAGTGCTAGAGACCCTAGCGGGGGTCAAGAGACCCAGTACTTC. This gives the protein CSARDPSGGQETQYF.

The chain couples TRBV30 to TRBJ1-1, with TRBD1 matching over 7 bases. Per germline, CDR1 GTSNPN and CDR2 SVGIG (reference sequence). Germline trimming cut 2 bases from V and 0 bases from J; bases unmatched to any gene: 3. The CDR3 is 14 residues long. CDR3 sequence: CAWSPGTVNTEAFF. The CDR3 DNA reads as TGTGCCTGGAGTCCCGGGACAGTGAACACTGAAGCTTTCTTT.

This chain joins TRBV3-1 and TRBJ2-7; D is undetermined. In germline, CDR1 is LGHDT, CDR2 YNNKEL (reference sequence). The V gene lost 3 bases and the J gene lost 0 bases, with 12 bases spanning the gap. This CDR3 contains 15 residues. The CDR3 sequence is CASSHHAESSYEQYF. The CDR3 DNA reads TGTGCCAGCAGCCACCACGCGGAGAGCTCCTACGAGCAGTACTTC.

This clonotype has ten or more counts. The V gene is TRBV6-1, the J gene TRBJ2-3; D gene unclear. The CDR3 covers 16 residues. Trimming shortened V by 6 bases and J by 1 base, and 17 bases separated the two germline ends. Germline values: CDR1 MNHNS, CDR2 SASEGT. The CDR3 reads CASSTDRVPRTDTQYF. The CDR3 DNA follows: TGTGCCAGCAGCACTGACCGGGTACCCCGCACAGATACGCAGTATTTT.

V and J are TRBV9 and TRBJ1-1, with D unresolved. Trimming took 4 bases from V and 5 from J, leaving 18 bases between them. The CDR3 has 15 amino acids. Germline CDR1 is SGDLS and CDR2 is YYNGEE. CDR3 sequence (DNA): TGTGCCAGCAGCCCAGAGGCTACATCGATTACTGAAGCTTTCTTT. Translated, it gives CASSPEATSITEAFF.

This clonotype occurred many times. This CDR3 is CATSSRTSGSNEQFF. In nucleotides, the CDR3 is TGTGCCACCAGCAGTCGGACTAGCGGGAGCAATGAGCAGTTCTTC. This rearrangement joins TRBV15 to TRBJ2-1, with 13 bases aligning to TRBD2. This CDR3 is built from 15 residues. Unmatched junction bases numbered 2, after V lost 3 bases and J lost 6 bases. Germline CDR1 LNHNV, CDR2 YYDKDF (reference sequence).

This clonotype has a handful of counts. The chain combines TRBV5-6 with TRBJ1-6; TRBD1 matches at 7 bases. This CDR3 contains 16 residues. V was clipped by 1 base and J by 6 bases; unmatched bases: 7. Germline V lookup: CDR1 SGHDT, CDR2 YYEEEE. In DNA, the CDR3 is TGTGCCAGCAGCTTGACAGGGGATGCGGCTAATTCACCCCTCCACTTT. Residues: CASSLTGDAANSPLHF.

This chain uses TRBV6-6 with TRBJ2-1; D remains unclear. Per germline, CDR1 MNHNY and CDR2 SVGAGI (reference sequence). This CDR3 has 14 amino acids. Trimming took 4 bases from V and 6 from J, leaving 13 bases between them. The CDR3 nucleotides are TGTGCCAGCAGTTCTTTTACTTTTAGCAATGAGCAGTTCTTC. Amino acids: CASSSFTFSNEQFF.

A remark on this clonotype: It may be a read error: a sequence one base away is much more abundant. The CDR3 does not end in the conserved phenylalanine or tryptophan, so this is likely a read error. The V and J genes are TRBV7-2 and TRBJ2-3; either TRBD1 or TRBD2 may fit D (6 bases each). Between the trimmed V and J ends, which lost 5 bases and 1 base, there was a span of 25 bases. The CDR3 sequence is 19 residues long. The germline gives CDR1 SGHTA, CDR2 FQGNSA. CDR3 protein: CASSPPGGLGGGGTDTQYS. CDR3 nucleotides: TGTGCCAGCAGCCCCCCTGGGGGTCTAGGGGGAGGCGGCACAGATACGCAGTATTCT.

In its sample, this clonotype was seen many times. This rearrangement joins TRBV5-1 to TRBJ2-3; D is possibly TRBD1 (6 bases). The CDR3 has 18 amino acids. V was clipped by 0 bases and J by 3 bases, with 20 bases between them. Germline V gives CDR1 SGHRS, CDR2 YFSETQ. CDR3 nucleotides: TGCGCCAGCAGCTTGGCCGGTCCCGGACAGCGGAGGACAGATACGCAGTATTTT. Protein sequence: CASSLAGPGQRRTDTQYF.

This clonotype showed up just a few times. The chain uses TRBV2 and TRBJ1-1; no reliable D call. The CDR3 consists of 15 residues. The germline gives CDR1 SNHLY, CDR2 FYNNEI. Trimming took off 7 bases at V and 10 bases at J, with 25 bases between the two ends. The CDR3 bases are TGTGCCAGCATCCCGGACCGCCTTGGCCACCGGGGAGCTTTCTTT. It codes for CASIPDRLGHRGAFF.

This clonotype was detected a few times. The chain carries TRBV5-1 and TRBJ1-1; unclear D gene. CDR3 length: 13 residues. The V gene's germline CDR1 is SGHRS and CDR2 YFSETQ. V shed 0 bases and J shed 4 bases, with 7 bases lying between them. CDR3: CASSLVVATEAFF. The CDR3 DNA reads as TGCGCCAGCAGCTTGGTCGTAGCCACTGAAGCTTTCTTT. The whole variable domain, filled in from reference TRBV5-1 and TRBJ1-1, reads KAGVTQTPRYLIKTRGQQVTLSCSPISGHRSVSWYQQTPGQGLQFLFEYFSETQRNKGNFPGRFSGRQFSNSRSEMNVSTLELGDSALYLCASSLVVATEAFFGQGTRLTVV.

With respect to this clonotype: A read error is possible here, since a much larger clone lies one base away. CDR3 bases: TGTGACAGCAGTGACACCGGGATCTATGGCTACACCTTC. Protein product: CDSSDTGIYGYTF. The V call is TRBV6-1, the J call TRBJ1-2; D is undetermined. The CDR3 extends over 13 amino acids. Germline V gene sequence: CDR1 MNHNS, CDR2 SASEGT.

This clonotype was detected a few times. V is TRBV5-1 and J is TRBJ2-1, with 16 nucleotides matching TRBD2. Germline CDR1 SGHRS, CDR2 YFSETQ. CDR3 length: 20 amino acids. V shed 4 bases, J shed 4 bases, and the junction held 14 bases outside the gene matches. The CDR3: CASSVPGQGTSGGVYNEQFF. CDR3 in DNA: TGCGCCAGCAGCGTCCCGGGACAGGGGACTAGCGGGGGGGTATACAATGAGCAGTTCTTC. The variable domain in full, completed from reference TRBV5-1 and TRBJ2-1, reads KAGVTQTPRYLIKTRGQQVTLSCSPISGHRSVSWYQQTPGQGLQFLFEYFSETQRNKGNFPGRFSGRQFSNSRSEMNVSTLELGDSALYLCASSVPGQGTSGGVYNEQFFGPGTRLTVL.

This clonotype was found many times. The chain links TRBV5-1 to TRBJ2-1; either TRBD1 or TRBD2 may fit D (5 bases each). CDR1 is SGHRS, CDR2 YFSETQ, per germline. Trimming removed 0 bases at V and 2 bases at J, with 18 bases between. CDR3 length: 18 residues. The DNA for the CDR3 is TGCGCCAGCAGCTTGGGGGGGTTGACCACAACCACCTACAATGAGCAGTTCTTC. It yields the protein CASSLGGLTTTTYNEQFF.

The V call is TRBV5-6, the J call TRBJ2-7, with 8 bases aligning to TRBD2. V shed 2 bases and J 3 bases; nucleotides not matched to a gene: 7. The CDR3 length is 15 residues. Per the germline V gene, CDR1 is SGHDT and CDR2 is YYEEEE. The CDR3 DNA reads TGTGCCAGCAGCTTACTAGCGGAACCTCTCTACGAGCAGTACTTC. Amino acid sequence: CASSLLAEPLYEQYF.

The sample holds a few counts of this clonotype. A much larger clone is a single base away; this may be a read error. The chain recombines TRBV20-1 with TRBJ1-1, with TRBD1 as a possible D gene (5 bases). There are 14 residues in the CDR3. V was clipped by 5 bases and J by 1 base, with 14 bases between them. Germline-derived CDR1 and CDR2 are DFQATT and SNEGSKA (reference sequence). CDR3 bases: TGCAGTGCTCGCTCGGGACCGAGGAACACTGAAGCTTTCTTT. Its translation: CSARSGPRNTEAFF.

This clonotype has at least ten counts. This chain uses TRBV20-1 with TRBJ2-2; D remains unclear. Germline CDR1 and CDR2: DFQATT and SNEGSKA (reference sequence). This CDR3 spans 14 amino acids. Trimming took off 5 bases at V and 0 bases at J, with 10 bases between the two ends. This CDR3 reads CSAPSHTNTGELFF. CDR3 sequence (DNA): TGCAGTGCTCCTTCCCATACGAACACCGGGGAGCTGTTTTTT.

This clonotype was seen at least ten times. This rearrangement joins TRBV29-1 to TRBJ2-5, with a possible D match to TRBD1 (6 bases). Germline CDR1 reads SQVTM; CDR2 reads ANQGSEA. V was trimmed by 4 bases and J by 4 bases, leaving 13 bases between them. The CDR3 length is 13 residues. CDR3 protein: CSVGRRGGETQYF. CDR3 nucleotide sequence: TGCAGCGTTGGACGCAGGGGTGGAGAGACCCAGTACTTC.

This clonotype was found many times. J is TRBJ1-2 and V is TRBV5-6, with D possibly TRBD1 on 6 matching bases. Germline CDR1 and CDR2: SGHDT and YYEEEE. V was pared by 1 base and J by 4 bases, with 14 bases between. This CDR3 has 15 residues. The CDR3 region is CASSLRKARGYGYTF. The DNA for the CDR3 is TGTGCCAGCAGCTTGAGAAAGGCCAGGGGCTATGGCTACACCTTC.

This clonotype was picked up a small number of times. This sequence joins TRBV6-1 and TRBJ2-1; D might be TRBD1 or TRBD2, each matching 5 bases. Germline CDR1 and CDR2: MNHNS and SASEGT. The CDR3 loop spans 17 amino acids. Trimming cost V 8 bases and J 0 bases, with 20 bases left between them. The CDR3: CASRAGTPAFSYNEQFF. Written as DNA, the CDR3 is TGTGCCAGCCGGGCTGGGACCCCCGCGTTCTCCTACAATGAGCAGTTCTTC.

The chain couples TRBV7-2 to TRBJ2-7; 12 nucleotides line up with TRBD2. J lost 4 bases, V lost 1 base, and 2 bases had no gene match. The germline CDR1 and CDR2 sequences are SGHTA and FQGNSA. This CDR3 has 15 residues. The CDR3 reads CASSLVGTSGYEQYF. The CDR3 nucleotides are TGTGCCAGCAGCTTAGTCGGGACTAGCGGGTACGAGCAGTACTTC. Together with reference TRBV7-2 and TRBJ2-7, the CDR3 gives the full variable domain: GAGVSQSPSNKVTEKGKDVELRCDPISGHTALYWYRQSLGQGLEFLIYFQGNSAPDKSGLPSDRFSAERTGGSVSTLTIQRTQQEDSAVYLCASSLVGTSGYEQYFGPGTRLTVT.

The chain is built from TRBV2 and TRBJ1-2, with 9 bases identical to TRBD1. In germline, CDR1 is SNHLY, CDR2 FYNNEI. V lost 7 bases to trimming and J lost 7 bases; unmatched junction nucleotides: 4. The length of the CDR3 is 12 residues. The CDR3 DNA is TGTGCCAGCAAGACAGGGGGGTTTGGCTACACCTTC. Its translation is CASKTGGFGYTF.

Notes on this clonotype: This clone may be a read error of a much larger clone one base away. The conserved final phenylalanine or tryptophan is absent from the CDR3, which likely points to a read error. The V and J genes are TRBV28 and TRBJ2-1, with D perhaps matching TRBD2 (6 bases). Trimming shortened V by 10 bases and J by 7 bases, and 17 bases separated the two germline ends. The CDR3 totals 13 residues. Germline V CDR1 and CDR2: MDHEN, SYDVKM. CDR3 bases: TGTGCCACGAACGGGAGAGTGGTTAATGAGCAGTTCTCC. The encoded protein is CATNGRVVNEQFS.

With regard to this clonotype: The missing conserved phenylalanine or tryptophan at the end of this CDR3 makes a read error likely. J is TRBJ2-5 and V is TRBV6-5, with D perhaps TRBD1 or TRBD2 (6 bases each). Germline CDR1 MNHEY, CDR2 SVGAGI. Trimming took 2 bases from V and 1 from J, leaving 14 bases between them. This CDR3 comprises 16 residues. The CDR3 sequence is CASSYRKGGTQETQYL. CDR3 DNA sequence: TGTGCCAGCAGTTACCGGAAGGGGGGAACCCAAGAGACCCAGTACCTC.

The chain combines TRBV5-1 with TRBJ1-1, with TRBD1 matching 7 bases. The CDR3 loop spans 15 amino acids. J lost 7 bases, V lost 3 bases, and 12 bases had no gene match. Germline V gives CDR1 SGHRS, CDR2 YFSETQ. The CDR3 DNA sequence: TGCGCCAGCAGCTCTGGAATGAGACAGGGAGTTGAAGCTTTCTTT. This encodes CASSSGMRQGVEAFF.